The 17 T cell receptor beta chains below all came from one sample that was sequenced in a study of technical replicates of blood from a few donors. Sequencing used immunoSEQ multiplex PCR; TCRdb keeps in-frame clones, though not all of them. The sample has under 95,000 clones; just under 95% are singletons. Source material: T cells isolated from PBMCs. The receptors come from a human donor in good health.

The gene calls are TRBV5-1 and TRBJ2-3; D unclear. The ends were cut back, 1 base at V and 6 bases at J, with 3 bases in the middle. Germline CDR1 is SGHRS and CDR2 is YFSETQ. This CDR3 has 11 residues. This CDR3 reads CASSLSDTQYF. CDR3 nucleotide sequence: TGCGCCAGCAGCTTGTCGGATACGCAGTATTTT.

CDR3 nucleotide sequence: TGTGCCAGTAGTATAGCCCGCGGGGGGCCGCCCTACGAGCAGTACTTC. Its translation: CASSIARGGPPYEQYF. The rearrangement uses TRBV19 and TRBJ2-7, with 8 bases fitting TRBD2. Germline values: CDR1 LNHDA, CDR2 SQIVND (reference sequence). The CDR3 loop spans 16 amino acids. J gave up 2 bases and V 1 base, and 7 bases lay outside the gene matches.

The rearrangement joins TRBV5-1 to TRBJ2-3, with 9 positions matching TRBD2. The CDR3 loop spans 17 amino acids. V shed 0 bases, J shed 2 bases, and the junction held 7 bases outside the gene matches. Germline loops: CDR1 SGHRS, CDR2 YFSETQ. The DNA of the CDR3 is TGCGCCAGCAGCTTGGCCGGGGCGGGAGGGTACACAGATACGCAGTATTTT. Protein sequence: CASSLAGAGGYTDTQYF.

This clone was counted a single time. The chain has TRBV5-8 and TRBJ1-1; D call uncertain. This CDR3 comprises 13 residues. Germline V gene data show CDR1 as SGHTS and CDR2 as YDEGEE. V was trimmed by 0 bases and J by 2 bases, leaving 5 bases between them. The CDR3 loop reads CASSLGLNTEAFF. Written as DNA, the CDR3 is TGTGCCAGCAGCTTGGGCCTAAACACTGAAGCTTTCTTT.

The chain joins TRBV30 to TRBJ1-1; D gene uncertain. This CDR3 is built from 11 residues. V gave up 2 bases and J gave up 8 bases, with 9 bases separating them. The V gene's germline CDR1 is GTSNPN and CDR2 SVGIG (reference sequence). The CDR3 region is CAWSPAVEAFF. CDR3 nucleotides: TGTGCCTGGAGTCCCGCGGTCGAAGCTTTCTTT.

This clone was detected only once. CDR3 sequence (DNA): TGTGCCAGTACCTTTGACCCTAGAGGGACTGAAGCTTTCTTT. Protein sequence: CASTFDPRGTEAFF. V and J are TRBV19 and TRBJ1-1, with D uncertain. V lost 7 bases, J lost 5 bases, and 17 bases lay in between. The CDR3 extends over 14 amino acids. Germline V gene sequence: CDR1 LNHDA, CDR2 SQIVND (reference sequence).

This clone was picked up one time. V usage is TRBV30 and J usage is TRBJ1-5; the D gene is possibly TRBD1 (5 bases). CDR1 GTSNPN and CDR2 SVGIG come from the germline V gene (reference sequence). The CDR3 consists of 14 residues. Trimming took off 3 bases at V and 3 bases at J, with 12 bases between the two ends. The CDR3 is CAWSRTGPNQPQHF. The CDR3 DNA is TGTGCCTGGAGCCGCACAGGTCCCAATCAGCCCCAGCATTTT.

The rearrangement uses TRBV10-1 and TRBJ2-1; 11 nucleotides match TRBD2. In germline, CDR1 is WNHNN, CDR2 SYGVQD (reference sequence). V shed 7 bases and J 6 bases; nucleotides not matched to a gene: 11. This CDR3 is 16 amino acids long. The CDR3 nucleotides are TGCGCCAGCAATCGGAGGCTAGCGGGGGGAGGCAATGAGCAGTTCTTC. Its translation is CASNRRLAGGGNEQFF.

The V call is TRBV5-1, the J call TRBJ2-3; 10 bases align to TRBD2. Germline V gene lookup returns CDR1 SGHRS and CDR2 YFSETQ. Trimming removed 3 bases from V and 3 bases from J; junction bases left unmatched: 4. CDR3 length equals 15 residues. The CDR3 region has the DNA TGCGCCAGCAGCTCACTAGCGGGAAGTACAGATACGCAGTATTTT. Translated: CASSSLAGSTDTQYF.

This clone was observed a single time. The chain recombines TRBV28 with TRBJ2-7, with 7 bases matching TRBD1. The J segment lost 4 bases and the V segment lost 7 bases, leaving 16 bases of the junction unmatched. In germline, CDR1 is MDHEN, CDR2 SYDVKM. The CDR3 is 16 residues long. The CDR3 loop reads CASNRGRGILAYEQYF. DNA for the CDR3: TGTGCCAGCAATCGTGGCAGGGGGATTCTAGCTTACGAGCAGTACTTC. The full variable domain, with the rest looked up from reference TRBV28 and TRBJ2-7, is DVKVTQSSRYLVKRTGEKVFLECVQDMDHENMFWYRQDPGLGLRLIYFSYDVKMKEKGDIPEGYSVSREKKERFSLILESASTNQTSMYLCASNRGRGILAYEQYFGPGTRLTVT.

This rearrangement joins TRBV5-1 to TRBJ1-4; the D gene is possibly TRBD1 (5 bases). CDR1 is SGHRS, CDR2 YFSETQ, per germline. The V end lost 1 base, the J end lost 4 bases, and 11 bases lay between the germline ends. CDR3 size: 15 residues. The CDR3 sequence is CASSLRGDVNEKLFF. CDR3 bases: TGCGCCAGCAGCTTGAGGGGTGACGTTAATGAAAAACTGTTTTTT.

This clone was counted only a few times. The chain recombines TRBV7-2 with TRBJ2-1; 9 nucleotides line up with TRBD1. Per the germline V gene, CDR1 is SGHTA and CDR2 is FQGNSA. The CDR3 spans 15 residues. The V gene end was trimmed by 8 bases and the J gene end by 3 bases; junction bases not matched to a gene: 8. The CDR3 DNA reads as TGTGCCAGCGGTACTGAGACAGGGGGCTACAATGAGCAGTTCTTC. Amino acids: CASGTETGGYNEQFF.

V and J are TRBV27 and TRBJ2-7; 10 nucleotides line up with TRBD2. Germline values: CDR1 MNHEY, CDR2 SMNVEV (reference sequence). The CDR3 length is 15 residues. V shed 6 bases and J 2 bases; nucleotides not matched to a gene: 7. The chain's CDR3 is CASRTTSGAAYEQYF. In nucleotides, the CDR3 is TGTGCCAGCAGAACAACTAGCGGGGCAGCCTACGAGCAGTACTTC.

This clone was observed once. The chain joins TRBV29-1 to TRBJ1-2, with 7 bases identical to TRBD1. Trimming cost V 0 bases and J 5 bases; bases outside gene matches: 9. Germline lookup yields CDR1 SQVTM and CDR2 ANQGSEA. The CDR3 extends over 15 amino acids. In DNA form, the CDR3 reads TGCAGCGTTGAAGATAGGAGGGGGCGCAGTTATGGCTACACCTTC. As protein: CSVEDRRGRSYGYTF.

The CDR3 region is CASSLVGSVASTEAFF. CDR3 DNA sequence: TGTGCCAGCAGCCTCGTGGGCTCTGTGGCGAGCACTGAAGCTTTCTTT. The genes are TRBV27 and TRBJ1-1; D gene uncertain. The CDR3 is made up of 16 amino acids. CDR1 is MNHEY and CDR2 is SMNVEV in the germline V gene (reference sequence). V was trimmed by 6 bases and J by 4 bases, leaving 21 bases between them.

This chain joins TRBV11-2 and TRBJ2-7; D is perhaps TRBD2 (6 bases). Per germline, CDR1 SGHAT and CDR2 FQNNGV. Trimming shortened V by 2 bases and J by 7 bases, and 12 bases separated the two germline ends. The CDR3 runs to 13 residues. CDR3 nucleotides: TGTGCCAGCAGCTTAAGTCCAGGAGGGGAGCAGTACTTC. It encodes CASSLSPGGEQYF. The whole variable domain, remainder taken from reference TRBV11-2 and TRBJ2-7, is EAGVAQSPRYKIIEKRQSVAFWCNPISGHATLYWYQQILGQGPKLLIQFQNNGVVDDSQLPKDRFSAERLKGVDSTLKIQPAKLEDSAVYLCASSLSPGGEQYFGPGTRLTVT.

This sequence joins TRBV12-5 and TRBJ2-7; TRBD1 agrees at 9 bases. Per the germline V gene, CDR1 is LGHNT and CDR2 is FRNRAP. The CDR3 has 15 amino acids. The V segment lost 4 bases and the J segment 1 base; nucleotides outside the gene matches: 5. Here the CDR3 reads CASGSGQGTSYEQYF. CDR3 coding DNA: TGTGCTAGTGGTTCGGGACAGGGCACATCCTACGAGCAGTACTTC. The whole variable domain, remainder taken from reference TRBV12-5 and TRBJ2-7, is DARVTQTPRHKVTEMGQEVTMRCQPILGHNTVFWYRQTMMQGLELLAYFRNRAPLDDSGMPKDRFSAEMPDATLATLKIQPSEPRDSAVYFCASGSGQGTSYEQYFGPGTRLTVT.